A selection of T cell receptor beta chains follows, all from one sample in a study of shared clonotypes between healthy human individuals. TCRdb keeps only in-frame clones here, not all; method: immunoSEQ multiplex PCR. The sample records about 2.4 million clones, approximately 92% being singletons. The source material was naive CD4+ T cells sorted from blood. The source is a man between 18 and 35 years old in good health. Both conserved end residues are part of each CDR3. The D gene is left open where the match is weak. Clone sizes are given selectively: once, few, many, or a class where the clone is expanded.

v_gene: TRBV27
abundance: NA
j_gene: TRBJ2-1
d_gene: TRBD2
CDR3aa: CASSFSYAGGPRNEQFF
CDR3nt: TGTGCCAGCAGTTTCTCTTATGCGGGAGGGCCGCGTAATGAGCAGTTCTTC

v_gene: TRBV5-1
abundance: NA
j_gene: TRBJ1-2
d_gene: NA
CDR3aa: CASSLVGGYGYTF
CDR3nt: TGCGCCAGCAGCTTGGTGGGAGGCTATGGCTACACCTTC

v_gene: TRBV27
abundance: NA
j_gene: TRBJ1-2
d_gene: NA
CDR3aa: CASSFSQHYGYTF
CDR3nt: TGTGCCAGCAGTTTCTCTCAGCACTATGGCTACACCTTC

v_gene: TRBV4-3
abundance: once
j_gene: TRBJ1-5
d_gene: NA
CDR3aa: CASSQDIAGNNQPQHF
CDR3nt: TGCGCCAGCAGCCAAGATATAGCAGGCAACAATCAGCCCCAGCATTTT

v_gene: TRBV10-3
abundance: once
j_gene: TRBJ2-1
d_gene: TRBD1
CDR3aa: CAISQTTGASSLSSYNEQFF
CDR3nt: TGTGCCATCAGTCAGACAACAGGGGCATCATCCCTCTCCTCCTACAATGAGCAGTTCTTC

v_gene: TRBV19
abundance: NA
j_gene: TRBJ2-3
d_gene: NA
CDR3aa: CASKTDLADTQYF
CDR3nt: TGTGCCAGTAAAACGGACTTGGCAGATACGCAGTATTTT

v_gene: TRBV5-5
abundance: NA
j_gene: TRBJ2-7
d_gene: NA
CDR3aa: CASSLFDRDYVEQYF
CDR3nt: TGTGCCAGCAGCTTGTTCGACAGGGACTACGTCGAGCAGTACTTC

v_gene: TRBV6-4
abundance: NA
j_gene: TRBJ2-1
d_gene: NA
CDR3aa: CASSRSGTGGYEQFF
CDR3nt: TGTGCCAGCAGTCGCTCCGGGACTGGGGGGTATGAGCAGTTCTTC

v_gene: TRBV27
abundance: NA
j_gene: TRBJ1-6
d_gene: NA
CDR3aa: CASSPGAGYNSPLHF
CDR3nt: TGTGCCAGCAGTCCGGGGGCGGGATATAATTCACCCCTCCACTTT

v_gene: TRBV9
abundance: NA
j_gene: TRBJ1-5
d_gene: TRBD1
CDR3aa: CASSAGQGSNQPQHF
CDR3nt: TGTGCCAGCAGCGCAGGACAGGGTAGCAATCAGCCCCAGCATTTT

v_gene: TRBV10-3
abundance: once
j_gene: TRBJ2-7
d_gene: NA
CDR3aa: CAISESGGPSYEQYF
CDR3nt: TGTGCCATCAGTGAATCTGGGGGACCCTCCTACGAGCAGTACTTC

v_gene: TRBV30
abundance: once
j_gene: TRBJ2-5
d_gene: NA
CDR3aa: CAWSGTRRQETQYF
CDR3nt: TGTGCCTGGAGCGGGACACGCCGGCAAGAGACCCAGTACTTC

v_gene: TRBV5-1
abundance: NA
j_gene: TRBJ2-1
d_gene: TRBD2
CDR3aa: CASSLALAGVGYNEQFF
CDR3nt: TGCGCCAGCAGCTTGGCCTTAGCGGGAGTTGGCTACAATGAGCAGTTCTTC

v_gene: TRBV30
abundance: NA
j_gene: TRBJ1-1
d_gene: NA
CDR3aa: CAWSLDTGKKNTEAFF
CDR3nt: TGTGCCTGGAGTTTAGATACAGGGAAGAAGAACACTGAAGCTTTCTTT

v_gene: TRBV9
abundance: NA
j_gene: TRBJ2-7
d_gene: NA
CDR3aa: CASSQNWGEQYF
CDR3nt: TGTGCCAGCAGCCAAAATTGGGGCGAGCAGTACTTC

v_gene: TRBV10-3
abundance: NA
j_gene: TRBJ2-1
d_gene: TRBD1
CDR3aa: CAIRRGQADSEQFF
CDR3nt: TGTGCCATCCGCCGGGGACAGGCCGATTCAGAGCAGTTCTTC

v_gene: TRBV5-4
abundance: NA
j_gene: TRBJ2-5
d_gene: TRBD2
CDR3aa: CASSSPPGLAKYF
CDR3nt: TGTGCCAGCAGCTCCCCGCCGGGACTAGCAAAGTACTTC

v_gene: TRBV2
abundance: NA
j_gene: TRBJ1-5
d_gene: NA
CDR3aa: CASSKQNQPQHF
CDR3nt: TGTGCCAGCAGTAAACAGAATCAGCCCCAGCATTTT

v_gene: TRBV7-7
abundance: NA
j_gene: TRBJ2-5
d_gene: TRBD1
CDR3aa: CASSPGQEETQYF
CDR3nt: TGTGCTAGCAGCCCCGGACAGGAAGAGACCCAGTACTTC

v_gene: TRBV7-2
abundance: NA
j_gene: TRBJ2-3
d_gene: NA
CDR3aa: CASSLAHGTDTQYF
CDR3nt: TGTGCCAGCAGCTTAGCGCATGGCACAGATACGCAGTATTTT

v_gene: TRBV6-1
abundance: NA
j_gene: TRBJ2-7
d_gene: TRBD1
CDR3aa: CASSVPRQGSYEQYF
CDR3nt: TGTGCCAGCAGTGTTCCAAGACAGGGTTCCTACGAGCAGTACTTC

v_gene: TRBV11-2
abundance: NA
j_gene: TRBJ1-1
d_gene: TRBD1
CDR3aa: CASSTNTGAVTEAFF
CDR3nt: TGTGCCAGCAGCACCAATACAGGGGCCGTCACTGAAGCTTTCTTT

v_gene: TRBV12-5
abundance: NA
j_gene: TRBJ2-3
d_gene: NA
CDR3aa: CASGPEAPTDTQYF
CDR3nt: TGTGCTAGTGGTCCGGAAGCACCCACAGATACGCAGTATTTT

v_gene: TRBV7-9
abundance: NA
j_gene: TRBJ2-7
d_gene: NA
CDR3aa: CASSRQQGIGEQYF
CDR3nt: TGTGCCAGCAGCCGACAGCAGGGTATAGGCGAGCAGTACTTC

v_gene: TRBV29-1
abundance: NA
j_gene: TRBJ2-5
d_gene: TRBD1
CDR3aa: CSVGGLVTGKETQYF
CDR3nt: TGCAGCGTCGGTGGCCTTGTGACAGGGAAAGAGACCCAGTACTTC

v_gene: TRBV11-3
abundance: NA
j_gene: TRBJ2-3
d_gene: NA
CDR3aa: CASSFSGTSGNTQYF
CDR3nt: TGTGCCAGCAGCTTTTCCGGGACGTCCGGAAATACGCAGTATTTT

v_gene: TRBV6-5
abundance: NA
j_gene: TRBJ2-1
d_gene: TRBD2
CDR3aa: CASSYEGLADNEQFF
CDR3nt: TGTGCCAGCAGTTACGAGGGACTAGCGGACAATGAGCAGTTCTTC

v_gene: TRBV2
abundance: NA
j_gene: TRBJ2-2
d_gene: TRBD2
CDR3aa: CASSRLAGAGELFF
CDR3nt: TGTGCCAGCAGTAGACTAGCGGGAGCCGGGGAGCTGTTTTTT

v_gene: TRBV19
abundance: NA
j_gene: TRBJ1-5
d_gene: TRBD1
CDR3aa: CASTATGVGNQPQHF
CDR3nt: TGTGCCAGTACCGCGACAGGGGTCGGCAATCAGCCCCAGCATTTT

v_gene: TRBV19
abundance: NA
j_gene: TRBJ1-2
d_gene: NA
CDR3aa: CASSITGYDYGYTF
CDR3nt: TGTGCCAGTAGTATCACCGGGTATGACTATGGCTACACCTTC

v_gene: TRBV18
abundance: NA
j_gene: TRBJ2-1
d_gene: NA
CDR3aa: CASSSIFSYNEQFF
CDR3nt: TGTGCCAGCTCGTCTATTTTCTCCTACAATGAGCAGTTCTTC

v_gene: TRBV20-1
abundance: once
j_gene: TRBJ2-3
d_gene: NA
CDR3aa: CSVLRDTQYF
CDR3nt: TGCAGTGTATTGCGTGATACGCAGTATTTT

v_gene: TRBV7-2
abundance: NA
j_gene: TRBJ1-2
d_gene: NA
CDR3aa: CASSLDQGNYGYTF
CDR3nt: TGTGCCAGCAGCTTAGATCAGGGGAACTATGGCTACACCTTC

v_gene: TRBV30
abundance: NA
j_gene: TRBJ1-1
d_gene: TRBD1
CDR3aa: CAGDRMNTEAFF
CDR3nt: TGTGCCGGGGACAGGATGAACACTGAAGCTTTCTTT

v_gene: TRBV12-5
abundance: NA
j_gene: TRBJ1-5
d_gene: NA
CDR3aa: CASGSPGPNQPQHF
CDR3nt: TGTGCTAGTGGTTCCCCAGGTCCTAATCAGCCCCAGCATTTT

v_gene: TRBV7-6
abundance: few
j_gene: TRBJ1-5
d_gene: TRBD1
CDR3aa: CASSSGTVNQPQHF
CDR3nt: TGTGCCAGCAGCTCTGGGACAGTCAATCAGCCCCAGCATTTT

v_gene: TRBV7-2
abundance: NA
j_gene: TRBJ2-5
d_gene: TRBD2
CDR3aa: CASSGRGLARETQYF
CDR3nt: TGTGCCAGCAGCGGGCGGGGACTAGCGAGGGAGACCCAGTACTTC